This entry describes one TCR beta chain. The missing CDR3 end, 3 residues past where the read stops, is filled in from the germline J gene. The data derive from a study of T cells in women clearing cervical HPV infection. At the level of the study: Women with histologically confirmed HPV16-related CIN3 or worse, 2 with invasive cancer, served as cases.

The germline CDR1 and CDR2 sequences are SGHTA and FQGTGA. With V trimmed by 2 bases and J by 0 bases, 5 bases remained unmatched. CDR3 length equals 16 residues. Profiled with immunoSEQ multiplex PCR; TCRdb holds only in-frame clones, not every one. The sample is made up of about 30,000 clones, and the top ten hold more than 3% of it. J is TRBJ1-1 and V is TRBV7-3, with 8 positions matching TRBD1. The TCR was taken from a woman between 18 and 75 years old with a cervical HPV16 infection that either progressed to CIN3+ or cleared (not recorded which). Sequenced material: blood buffy coat. CDR3 bases read: TGTGCCAGCAGCTTACAGGGGGCAGGTATGAACACTGAA. Its protein product is CASSLQGAGMNTE. The whole CDR3 sequence is CASSLQGAGMNTEAFF.